This TCR beta chain is drawn from a study of regulatory T cells in long-lasting Graves disease. For the study at large: Graves' patients diagnosed newly had used antithyroid drugs under 3 months.

With iRepertoire HTBI primers and Arm-PCR of CDR3 regions, TCR beta libraries were built. TCRdb re-derived calls from the multiplex PCR reads in MiXCR, one entry per CDR3 protein. The sample holds 350,000 to 500,000 distinct CDR3 sequences; about 16% are singletons and the top ten take about 10%. This clonotype showed up many times. As for time point: newly diagnosed GD, antithyroid drugs for less than 3 months. RNA isolated from PBMCs was used to make the TCR library. The CDR3 has 16 amino acids. The germline V gene encodes CDR1 MNHEY and CDR2 SMNVEV (reference sequence). J was trimmed by 3 bases and V by 5 bases; bases with no gene match: 11. This same sample was also part of a study on T cells in Graves' hyperthyroidism and ophthalmopathy. That paper notes: TCR CDR3 underwent first-round RT-PCR with the HTBI primer set. The model foresaw ophthalmopathy a median around 6 months prior to onset.

The sequence derives from a woman aged 25-40 years with Graves disease. The V call is TRBV27, the J call TRBJ2-3, with 7 bases identical to TRBD2. Specimen: peripheral blood mononuclear cells (PBMCs), collected at new diagnosis, from a patient treated with antithyroid drugs. The CDR3 DNA sequence: TGTGCCAGCAGTCCTCGATGGAGCGGGATGACAGATACGCAGTATTTT. Protein: CASSPRWSGMTDTQYF.